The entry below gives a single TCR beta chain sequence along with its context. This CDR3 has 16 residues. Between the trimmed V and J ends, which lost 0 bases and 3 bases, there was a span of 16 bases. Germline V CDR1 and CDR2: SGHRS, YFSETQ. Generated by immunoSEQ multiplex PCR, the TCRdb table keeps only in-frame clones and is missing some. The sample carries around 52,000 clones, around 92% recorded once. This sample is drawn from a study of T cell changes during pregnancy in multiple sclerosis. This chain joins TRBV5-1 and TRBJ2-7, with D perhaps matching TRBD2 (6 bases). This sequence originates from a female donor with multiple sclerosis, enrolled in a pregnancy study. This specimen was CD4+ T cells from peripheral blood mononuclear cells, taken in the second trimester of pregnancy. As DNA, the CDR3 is TGCGCCAGCAGCTTGGCACCGGGACTGCAGGACTACGAGCAGTACTTC. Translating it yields CASSLAPGLQDYEQYF.